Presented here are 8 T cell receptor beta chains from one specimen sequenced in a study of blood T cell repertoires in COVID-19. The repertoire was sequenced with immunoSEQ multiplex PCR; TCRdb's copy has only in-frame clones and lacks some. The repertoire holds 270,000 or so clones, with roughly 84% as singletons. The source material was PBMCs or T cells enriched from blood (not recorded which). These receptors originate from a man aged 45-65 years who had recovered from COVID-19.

The CDR3 spells CASSGRQGDYGYTF. CDR3 in DNA: TGCGCCAGCAGCGGGAGACAGGGGGACTATGGCTACACCTTC. The J gene is TRBJ1-2, the V gene TRBV5-1, with 9 positions matching TRBD1. V dropped 4 bases and J dropped 3; count of bases not matched to a gene: 4. Germline V gives CDR1 SGHRS, CDR2 YFSETQ. The CDR3 spans 14 residues.

The CDR3 coding sequence is TGTGCCAGCTGCCGGGGGAGCACAGATACGCAGTATTTT. This codes for CASCRGSTDTQYF. This sequence joins TRBV28 and TRBJ2-3; D might be TRBD2 (6 bases). The CDR3 has 13 amino acids. Germline CDR1 and CDR2: MDHEN and SYDVKM. The V and J ends lost 8 bases and 0 bases respectively, with 9 bases between them.

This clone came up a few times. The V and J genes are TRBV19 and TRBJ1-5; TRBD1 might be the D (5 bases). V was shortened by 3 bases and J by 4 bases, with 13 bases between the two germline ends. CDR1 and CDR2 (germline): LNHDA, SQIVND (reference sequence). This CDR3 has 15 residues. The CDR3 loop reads CASSMSAGMNQPQHF. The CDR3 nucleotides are TGTGCCAGTAGTATGTCGGCAGGGATGAATCAGCCCCAGCATTTT.

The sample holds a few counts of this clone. The CDR3 spells CASTAGAAYEQYF. The CDR3 DNA is TGTGCCAGTACTGCAGGGGCCGCCTACGAGCAGTACTTC. V gene TRBV19 combines with J gene TRBJ2-7; tentative D call: TRBD1 (6 bases). V lost 7 bases, J lost 2 bases, and 12 bases lay in between. Germline CDR1 LNHDA, CDR2 SQIVND (reference sequence). The CDR3 length is 13 residues. Full variable domain (rest looked up from reference TRBV19 and TRBJ2-7): DGGITQSPKYLFRKEGQNVTLSCEQNLNHDAMYWYRQDPGQGLRLIYYSQIVNDFQKGDIAEGYSVSREKKESFPLTVTSAQKNPTAFYLCASTAGAAYEQYFGPGTRLTVT.

This CDR3 is CASAGQSNYGYTF. The CDR3 nucleotides read TGTGCCAGCGCAGGACAGTCGAACTATGGCTACACCTTC. The chain joins TRBV6-5 to TRBJ1-2; weak D call: TRBD1 (6 bases). The germline V and J ends were trimmed by 8 bases and 2 bases, with 12 bases remaining between them. The CDR3 contains 13 residues. The germline V gene has CDR1 MNHEY and CDR2 SVGAGI.

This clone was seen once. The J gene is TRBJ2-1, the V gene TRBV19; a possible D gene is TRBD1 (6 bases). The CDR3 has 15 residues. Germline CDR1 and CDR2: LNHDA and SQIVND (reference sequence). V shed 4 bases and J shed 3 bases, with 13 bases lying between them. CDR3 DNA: TGTGCCAGTAGTACCCTCACAGGGCTCTACAATGAGCAGTTCTTC. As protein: CASSTLTGLYNEQFF.

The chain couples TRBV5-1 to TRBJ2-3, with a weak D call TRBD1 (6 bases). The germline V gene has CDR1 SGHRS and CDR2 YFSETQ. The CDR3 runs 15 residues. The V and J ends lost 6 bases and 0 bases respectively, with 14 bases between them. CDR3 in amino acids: CASTLQGSSTDTQYF. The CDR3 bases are TGCGCCAGCACCCTTCAGGGGTCTAGCACAGATACGCAGTATTTT.

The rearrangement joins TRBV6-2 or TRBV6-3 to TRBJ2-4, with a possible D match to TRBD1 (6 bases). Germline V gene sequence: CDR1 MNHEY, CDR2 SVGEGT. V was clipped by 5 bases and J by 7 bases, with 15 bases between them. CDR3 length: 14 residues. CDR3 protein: CASSPDSYGNIQYF. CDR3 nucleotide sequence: TGTGCCAGCAGTCCGGACAGTTATGGGAACATTCAGTACTTC.